The sequence of this TCR beta chain was determined in a study of blood T cell repertoires in COVID-19. Study details: PBMCs, B-cell-depleted T cells, or T cells provided the cDNA or gDNA that made up the material.

This CDR3 has 11 amino acids. Per the germline V gene, CDR1 is SGHAT and CDR2 is FQNNGV. The V end was cut by 3 bases, the J end by 5 bases, with 4 bases between. Original methodology: Estimates of nucleated cell counts were drawn from the amplification of reference gene primers. The table came from immunoSEQ multiplex PCR; TCRdb's copy has only in-frame clones and leaves some out. Clonal size and the V and J genes are those of that table, whereas D and trimming came from the DNA. The repertoire holds approximately 210,000 clones, with 85% to 90% as singletons. This TCR was recovered from a man aged 45-65 years with COVID-19, enrolled during active disease. What was sequenced was peripheral blood. The rearrangement uses TRBV11-2 and TRBJ1-2, with D unclear. CDR3 residues: CASSFLYGYTF. DNA of the CDR3: TGTGCCAGCAGCTTCTTATATGGCTACACCTTC. The full variable domain, completed using reference TRBV11-2 and TRBJ1-2, is EAGVAQSPRYKIIEKRQSVAFWCNPISGHATLYWYQQILGQGPKLLIQFQNNGVVDDSQLPKDRFSAERLKGVDSTLKIQPAKLEDSAVYLCASSFLYGYTFGSGTRLTVV.